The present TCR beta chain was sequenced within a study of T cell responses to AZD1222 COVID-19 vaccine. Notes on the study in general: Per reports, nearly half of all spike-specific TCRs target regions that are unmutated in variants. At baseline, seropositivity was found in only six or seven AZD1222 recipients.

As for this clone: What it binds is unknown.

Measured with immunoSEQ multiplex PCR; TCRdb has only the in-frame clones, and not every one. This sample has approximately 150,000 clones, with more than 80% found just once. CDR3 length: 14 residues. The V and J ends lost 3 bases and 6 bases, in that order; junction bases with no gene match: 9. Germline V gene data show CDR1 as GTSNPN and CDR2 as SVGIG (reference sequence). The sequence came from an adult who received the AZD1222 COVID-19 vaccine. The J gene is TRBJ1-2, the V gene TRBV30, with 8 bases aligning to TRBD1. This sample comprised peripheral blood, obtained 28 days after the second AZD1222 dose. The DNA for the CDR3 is TGTGCCTGGAGCCCAGACAGGGGAGGGCATGGCTACACCTTC. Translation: CAWSPDRGGHGYTF.